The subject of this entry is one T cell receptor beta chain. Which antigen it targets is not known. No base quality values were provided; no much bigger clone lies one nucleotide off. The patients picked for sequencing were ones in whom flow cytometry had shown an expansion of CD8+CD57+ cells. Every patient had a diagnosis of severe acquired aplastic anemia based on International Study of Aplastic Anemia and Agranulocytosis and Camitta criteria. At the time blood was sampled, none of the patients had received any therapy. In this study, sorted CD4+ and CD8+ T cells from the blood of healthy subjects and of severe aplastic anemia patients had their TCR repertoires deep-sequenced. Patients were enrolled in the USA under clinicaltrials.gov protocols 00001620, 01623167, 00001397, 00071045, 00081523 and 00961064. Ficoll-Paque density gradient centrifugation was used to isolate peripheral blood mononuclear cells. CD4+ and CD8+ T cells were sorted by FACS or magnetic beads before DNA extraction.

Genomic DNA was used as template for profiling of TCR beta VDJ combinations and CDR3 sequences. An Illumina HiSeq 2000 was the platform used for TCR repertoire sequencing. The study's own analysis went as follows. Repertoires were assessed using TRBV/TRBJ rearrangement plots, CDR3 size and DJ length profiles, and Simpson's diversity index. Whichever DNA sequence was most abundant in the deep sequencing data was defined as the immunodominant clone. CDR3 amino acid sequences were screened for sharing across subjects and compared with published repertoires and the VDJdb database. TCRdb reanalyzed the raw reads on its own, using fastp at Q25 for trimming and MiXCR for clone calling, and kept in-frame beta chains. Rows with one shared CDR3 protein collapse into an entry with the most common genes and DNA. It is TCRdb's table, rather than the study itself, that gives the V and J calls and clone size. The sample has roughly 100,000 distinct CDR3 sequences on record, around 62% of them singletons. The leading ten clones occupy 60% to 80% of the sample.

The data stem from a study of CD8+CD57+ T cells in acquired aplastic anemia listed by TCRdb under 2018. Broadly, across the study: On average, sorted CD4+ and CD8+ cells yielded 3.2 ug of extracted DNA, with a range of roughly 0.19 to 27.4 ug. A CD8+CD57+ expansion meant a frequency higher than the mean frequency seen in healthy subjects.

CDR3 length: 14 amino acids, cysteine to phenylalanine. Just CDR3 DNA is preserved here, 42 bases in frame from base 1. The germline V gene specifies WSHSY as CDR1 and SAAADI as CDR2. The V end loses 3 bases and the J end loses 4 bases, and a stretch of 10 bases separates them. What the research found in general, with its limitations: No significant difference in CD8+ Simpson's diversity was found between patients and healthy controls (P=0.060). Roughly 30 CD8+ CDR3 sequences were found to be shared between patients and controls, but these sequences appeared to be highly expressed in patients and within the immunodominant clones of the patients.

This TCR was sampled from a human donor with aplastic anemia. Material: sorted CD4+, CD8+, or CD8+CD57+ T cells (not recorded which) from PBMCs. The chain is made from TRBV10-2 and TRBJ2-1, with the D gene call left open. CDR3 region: CASSESQGYNEQFF. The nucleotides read TGCGCCAGCAGTGAATCCCAAGGTTACAATGAGCAGTTCTTC.